The 3 T cell receptor beta chains given below trace back to one sample, sequenced in a study of Graves' ophthalmopathy and Graves' hyperthyroidism. RNA served as the template for amplifying TCR beta CDR3 regions. First-round RT-PCR with HTBI primers preceded a second-round multiplex PCR. TCRdb reanalysed the multiplex PCR reads using MiXCR and keeps one entry per CDR3 protein. The sample has 350,000 to 400,000 distinct CDR3 sequences; 15% to 17% are singletons. Sequencing used peripheral blood. The receptors stem from a woman aged 18-29 years with stable Graves' hyperthyroidism.

This clonotype occurred many times. The chain employs TRBV5-1 and TRBJ1-1, with D possibly TRBD1 on 5 matching bases. Germline assignment: CDR1 SGHRS and CDR2 YFSETQ. The CDR3 length is 14 residues. Trimming took off 4 bases at V and 4 bases at J, with 14 bases between the two ends. CDR3 region: CASSLRAQATEAFF. The CDR3 DNA follows: TGCGCCAGCAGCCTGCGAGCACAGGCCACTGAAGCTTTCTTT. Combining the CDR3 with reference TRBV5-1 and TRBJ1-1 gives the whole variable domain KAGVTQTPRYLIKTRGQQVTLSCSPISGHRSVSWYQQTPGQGLQFLFEYFSETQRNKGNFPGRFSGRQFSNSRSEMNVSTLELGDSALYLCASSLRAQATEAFFGQGTRLTVV.

This clonotype was picked up many times. The chain joins TRBV25-1 to TRBJ2-5; D gene uncertain. The germline V gene has CDR1 MGHDK and CDR2 SYGVNS. This CDR3 is built from 11 residues. Trimming took off 6 bases at V and 4 bases at J, with 6 bases between the two ends. The CDR3 DNA reads TGTGCCAGCAGAGGATCAGAGACCCAGTACTTC. This translates into CASRGSETQYF.

On this clonotype: A much larger clone lies a single base off, so this may be a read error. This chain joins TRBV12-3 or TRBV12-4 and TRBJ1-5; weak D call: TRBD1 (5 bases). CDR3 length: 13 amino acids. The CDR3 loop is CVSSESRDQPQHF. The CDR3 region has the DNA TGTGTCAGCAGTGAATCCAGGGATCAGCCCCAGCATTTT.